The 21 T cell receptor beta chains listed next were all sequenced from one sample in a study of neurological immune-mediated disorders. Via MiXCR, TCRdb re-called the 5' RACE reads, giving one row per CDR3 protein. This table holds about 59,000 distinct CDR3 sequences, 3.5% to 4.5% found once. The sample taken for sequencing was PBMCs. The receptors stem from a woman between 45 and 65 years old with multiple sclerosis.

This clonotype was seen more than once but under ten times. One end of the junction varies from germline; a read error may be responsible. The chain has TRBV11-2 and TRBJ1-5, with 9 bases aligning to TRBD1. The germline V gene encodes CDR1 SGHAT and CDR2 FQNNGV. The CDR3 has 14 residues. CDR3 sequence (DNA): TGTGCCAGCAGCTTAACAGGGGGCAATCAGCCCCAGAATTTT. Translation: CASSLTGGNQPQNF.

This clonotype has at least ten counts. V usage is TRBV2 and J usage is TRBJ1-6; TRBD1 agrees at 11 bases. The V gene's germline CDR1 is SNHLY and CDR2 FYNNEI. V was pared by 6 bases and J by 6 bases, with 1 base of the junction left unmatched. The CDR3 runs 14 residues. The CDR3 loop is CASSGTGGNSPLHF. Written as DNA, the CDR3 is TGTGCCAGCAGCGGGACAGGGGGTAATTCACCCCTCCACTTT.

This clonotype was counted at least ten times. This sequence joins TRBV14 and TRBJ2-3; tentatively, D is TRBD1 or TRBD2 (5 bases each). The CDR3 sequence is 16 residues long. Germline V gene lookup returns CDR1 SGHDN and CDR2 FVKESK. V was trimmed by 3 bases and J by 2 bases, leaving 15 bases between them. The CDR3 bases are TGTGCCAGCAGCCAGGTTTGGGGGATGCCCACAGATACGCAGTATTTT. Translation: CASSQVWGMPTDTQYF.

At least ten counts were recorded for this clonotype. The CDR3 DNA is TGTGCCAGCAGCTCAGGACAGGGTAGCGGCGAAAGTGAAAAACTGTTTTTT. This gives the protein CASSSGQGSGESEKLFF. The V and J genes are TRBV7-9 and TRBJ1-4; 8 bases map to TRBD1. There are 17 residues in the CDR3. The V segment lost 4 bases and the J segment 7 bases; nucleotides outside the gene matches: 14. CDR1 is SEHNR and CDR2 is FQNEAQ in the germline V gene (reference sequence).

This clonotype was detected ten times or more. This chain uses TRBV6-2 or TRBV6-3 with TRBJ2-7; the D gene is possibly TRBD1 (5 bases). This CDR3 region has 14 residues. Germline assignment: CDR1 MNHEY and CDR2 SVGEGT. V lost 6 bases, J lost 6 bases, and 18 bases lay in between. This chain's CDR3 is CASSKVAGRPEQYF. The DNA for the CDR3 is TGTGCCAGCAGCAAGGTGGCAGGGCGTCCCGAGCAGTACTTC.

CDR3 DNA: TGTGCCAGTAGTATCAGGCAGGGGTACGAGCAGTACTTC. Its protein product is CASSIRQGYEQYF. The J gene is TRBJ2-7, the V gene TRBV19, with D tentatively TRBD1 (6 bases). Germline V gene lookup returns CDR1 LNHDA and CDR2 SQIVND (reference sequence). There are 13 residues in the CDR3. The V gene lost 3 bases and the J gene lost 4 bases, with 10 bases spanning the gap.

This clonotype was seen more than once but under ten times. The J gene is TRBJ2-1, the V gene TRBV6-2 or TRBV6-3; no clear D. The germline V gene encodes CDR1 MNHEY and CDR2 SVGEGT. V was shortened by 2 bases and J by 2 bases, with 7 bases between the two germline ends. This CDR3 has 14 residues. The CDR3 DNA is TGTGCCAGCAGTTACCCGACCCCCTACAATGAGCAGTTCTTC. Its translation is CASSYPTPYNEQFF.

This clonotype was recorded many times. The CDR3 loop is CASSGLAGLQETQYF. The CDR3 coding sequence is TGTGCCAGCAGTGGACTAGCGGGCCTCCAAGAGACCCAGTACTTC. The J gene is TRBJ2-5, the V gene TRBV5-5; 11 bases line up with TRBD2. CDR1 is SGHKS, CDR2 YYEKEE, per germline (reference sequence). CDR3 length: 15 amino acids. Germline trimming cut 5 bases from V and 1 base from J; bases unmatched to any gene: 4.

This clonotype was seen a few times. The chain is built from TRBV6-5 and TRBJ2-2; perhaps TRBD2 as D (6 bases). The CDR3 has 17 amino acids. V shed 10 bases and J shed 0 bases, with 21 bases lying between them. In germline, CDR1 is MNHEY, CDR2 SVGAGI. CDR3 in amino acids: CATTPGLGISNTGELFF. The CDR3 DNA reads as TGTGCCACTACGCCGGGACTCGGAATTTCGAACACCGGGGAGCTGTTTTTT.

The chain uses TRBV9 and TRBJ1-1; no clear D gene. The V and J ends lost 4 bases and 0 bases respectively, with 7 bases between them. This CDR3 contains 13 residues. Germline CDR1 SGDLS, CDR2 YYNGEE. CDR3 region: CASSRTVNTEAFF. In nucleotides, the CDR3 is TGTGCCAGCAGCCGAACTGTGAACACTGAAGCTTTCTTT.

This clonotype was counted ten times or more. The chain uses TRBV15 and TRBJ1-1; 11 bases map to TRBD1. From germline, CDR1 is LNHNV and CDR2 YYDKDF (reference sequence). This CDR3 has 14 residues. The V segment lost 5 bases and the J segment 11 bases; nucleotides outside the gene matches: 10. This chain's CDR3 is CATSPGQGAGGAFF. The CDR3 DNA is TGTGCCACCAGCCCTGGACAGGGGGCCGGGGGCGCTTTCTTT.

This clonotype was observed many times. The chain combines TRBV5-8 with TRBJ2-1, with 7 bases matching TRBD2. V lost 4 bases and J lost 0; bases outside the gene matches: 7. There are 16 residues in the CDR3. The germline CDR1 and CDR2 sequences are SGHTS and YDEGEE. The CDR3 bases are TGTGCCAGCAGCCGGATGCTAGCGGCCTCCTACAATGAGCAGTTCTTC. The encoded protein is CASSRMLAASYNEQFF.

At least ten counts were recorded for this clonotype. V and J are TRBV2 and TRBJ1-6; possible D gene TRBD1, 5 bases. CDR3 size: 12 residues. The ends were cut back, 6 bases at V and 10 bases at J, with 10 bases in the middle. Germline CDR1 reads SNHLY; CDR2 reads FYNNEI. CDR3 in DNA: TGTGCCAGCAGGGGAGGGGACTCACCCCTCCACTTT. Translation: CASRGGDSPLHF.

This clonotype was seen at least ten times. This chain connects TRBV7-2 to TRBJ1-1; a weak D match, TRBD1 (5 bases). The CDR3 length is 14 residues. Trimming shortened V by 1 base and J by 1 base, and 7 bases separated the two germline ends. Germline V gene sequence: CDR1 SGHTA, CDR2 FQGNSA. CDR3: CASSLVDRNTEAFF. The CDR3 DNA reads TGTGCCAGCAGCTTAGTCGACAGGAACACTGAAGCTTTCTTT. Together with reference TRBV7-2 and TRBJ1-1, the CDR3 gives the full variable domain: GAGVSQSPSNKVTEKGKDVELRCDPISGHTALYWYRQSLGQGLEFLIYFQGNSAPDKSGLPSDRFSAERTGGSVSTLTIQRTQQEDSAVYLCASSLVDRNTEAFFGQGTRLTVV.

There are many counts of this clonotype. V is TRBV7-2 and J is TRBJ2-1; D gene ambiguous. The length of the CDR3 is 11 residues. Germline values: CDR1 SGHTA, CDR2 FQGNSA. Trimming took off 5 bases at V and 12 bases at J, with 11 bases between the two ends. The CDR3 loop reads CASSRSGGQFF. The CDR3 region has the DNA TGTGCCAGCAGCCGGAGTGGCGGGCAGTTCTTC.

Details on this clonotype: This may stem from a read error, because a much larger clone lies one nucleotide away. The rearrangement links TRBV20-1 to TRBJ1-5, with unresolved D. CDR1 and CDR2 from the germline V gene are DFQATT and SNEGSKA (reference sequence). This CDR3 has 13 residues. The CDR3 loop reads CSARGSNNQPQNF. Here the CDR3 DNA reads TGCAGTGCTCGCGGGTCGAACAATCAGCCCCAGAATTTT.

V and J are TRBV20-1 and TRBJ2-5, with D possibly matching TRBD1 (6 bases). Germline V gene sequence: CDR1 DFQATT, CDR2 SNEGSKA (reference sequence). The CDR3 is made up of 14 amino acids. V lost 3 bases, J lost 6 bases, and 17 bases lay in between. The CDR3 protein is CSASGDTGKKTQYF. The CDR3, as DNA: TGCAGTGCTAGCGGAGATACAGGGAAAAAGACCCAGTACTTC.

This clonotype was observed many times. The J gene is TRBJ1-1, the V gene TRBV9; D uncertain. Germline CDR1 is SGDLS and CDR2 is YYNGEE. The V gene lost 0 bases and the J gene lost 2 bases, with 11 bases spanning the gap. This CDR3 has 15 amino acids. The CDR3 reads CASSVAPTANTEAFF. The CDR3 DNA follows: TGTGCCAGCAGCGTAGCCCCTACGGCTAACACTGAAGCTTTCTTT.

Many counts were recorded for this clonotype. V usage is TRBV6-2 or TRBV6-3 and J usage is TRBJ2-1; a weak D match, TRBD1 (5 bases). Per the germline V gene, CDR1 is MNHEY and CDR2 is SVGEGT. The CDR3 covers 12 residues. Trimming removed 1 base at V and 10 bases at J, with 8 bases between. Here the CDR3 DNA reads TGTGCCAGCAGTTACTATGGGGCCGAGCAGTTCTTC. This gives the protein CASSYYGAEQFF.

This clonotype has ten or more counts. This chain joins TRBV6-2 or TRBV6-3 and TRBJ2-1; 8 nucleotides agree with TRBD2. The CDR3 length is 14 residues. Looked up from germline, CDR1 is MNHEY and CDR2 is SVGEGT. V lost 4 bases and J lost 10; bases outside the gene matches: 9. CDR3 nucleotides: TGTGCCAGCAGTTCAATCCAGCGGGGGTTAGAGCAGTTCTTC. The encoded protein is CASSSIQRGLEQFF.

The sample holds many counts of this clonotype. DNA of the CDR3: TGTGCCAGCAGCTGGACAGGGGGCGCTGGCAATGAGCAGTTCTTC. Amino acids: CASSWTGGAGNEQFF. J is TRBJ2-1 and V is TRBV13; TRBD1 agrees at 11 bases. Germline-derived CDR1 and CDR2 are PRHDT and FYEKMQ (reference sequence). This CDR3 spans 15 amino acids. V shed 4 bases, J shed 6 bases, and the junction held 5 bases outside the gene matches.